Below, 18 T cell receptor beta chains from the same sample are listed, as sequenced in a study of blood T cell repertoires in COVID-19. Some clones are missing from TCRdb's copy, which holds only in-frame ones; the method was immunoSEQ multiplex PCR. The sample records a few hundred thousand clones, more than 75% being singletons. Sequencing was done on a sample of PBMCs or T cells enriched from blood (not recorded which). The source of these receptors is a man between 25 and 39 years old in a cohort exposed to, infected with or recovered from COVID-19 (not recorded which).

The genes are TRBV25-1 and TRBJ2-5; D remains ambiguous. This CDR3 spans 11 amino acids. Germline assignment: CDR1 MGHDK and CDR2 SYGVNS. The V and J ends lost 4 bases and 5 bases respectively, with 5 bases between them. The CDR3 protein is CASSGLETQYF. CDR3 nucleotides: TGTGCCAGCAGTGGGCTCGAGACCCAGTACTTC. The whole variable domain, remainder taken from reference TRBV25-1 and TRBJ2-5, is EADIYQTPRYLVIGTGKKITLECSQTMGHDKMYWYQQDPGMELHLIHYSYGVNSTEKGDLSSESTVSRIRTEHFPLTLESARPSHTSQYLCASSGLETQYFGPGTRLLVL.

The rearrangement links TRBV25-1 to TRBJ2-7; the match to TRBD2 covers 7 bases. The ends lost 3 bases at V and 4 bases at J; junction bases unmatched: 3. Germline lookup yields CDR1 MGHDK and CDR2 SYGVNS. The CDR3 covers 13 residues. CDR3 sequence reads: CASSDRGLYEQYF. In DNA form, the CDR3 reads TGTGCCAGCAGTGATAGGGGACTATACGAGCAGTACTTC.

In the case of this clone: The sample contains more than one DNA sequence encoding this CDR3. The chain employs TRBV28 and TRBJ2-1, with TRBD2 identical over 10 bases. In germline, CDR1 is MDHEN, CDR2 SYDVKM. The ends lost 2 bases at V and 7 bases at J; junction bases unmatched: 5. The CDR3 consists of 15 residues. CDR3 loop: CASSLSGRANNEQFF. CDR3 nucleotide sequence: TGTGCCAGCAGTTTAAGCGGGAGGGCCAATAATGAGCAGTTCTTC. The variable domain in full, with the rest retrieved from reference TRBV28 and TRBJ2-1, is DVKVTQSSRYLVKRTGEKVFLECVQDMDHENMFWYRQDPGLGLRLIYFSYDVKMKEKGDIPEGYSVSREKKERFSLILESASTNQTSMYLCASSLSGRANNEQFFGPGTRLTVL.

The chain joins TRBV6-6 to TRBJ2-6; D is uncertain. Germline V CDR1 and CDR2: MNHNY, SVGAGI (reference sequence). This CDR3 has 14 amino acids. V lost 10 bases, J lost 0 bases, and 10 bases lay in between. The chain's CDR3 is CATEVDSGANVLTF. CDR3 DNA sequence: TGTGCCACCGAGGTTGACTCTGGGGCCAACGTCCTGACTTTC.

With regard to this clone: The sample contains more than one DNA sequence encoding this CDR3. CDR3 DNA: TGTGCCAGCAGTCTGGGTGGCGGGGCGACCTACGAGCAGTACTTC. It yields the protein CASSLGGGATYEQYF. J is TRBJ2-7 and V is TRBV28; D is perhaps TRBD2 (6 bases). The V end was cut by 5 bases, the J end by 2 bases, with 16 bases between. The CDR3 extends over 15 amino acids. CDR1 MDHEN and CDR2 SYDVKM come from the germline V gene.

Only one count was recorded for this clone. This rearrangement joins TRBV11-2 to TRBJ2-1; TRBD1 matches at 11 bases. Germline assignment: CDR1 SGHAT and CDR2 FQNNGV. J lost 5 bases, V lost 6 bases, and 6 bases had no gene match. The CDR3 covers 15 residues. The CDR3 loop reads CASRFGQGAHNEQFF. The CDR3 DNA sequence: TGTGCCAGCAGATTCGGACAGGGGGCACACAATGAGCAGTTCTTC. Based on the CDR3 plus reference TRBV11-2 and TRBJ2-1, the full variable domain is EAGVAQSPRYKIIEKRQSVAFWCNPISGHATLYWYQQILGQGPKLLIQFQNNGVVDDSQLPKDRFSAERLKGVDSTLKIQPAKLEDSAVYLCASRFGQGAHNEQFFGPGTRLTVL.

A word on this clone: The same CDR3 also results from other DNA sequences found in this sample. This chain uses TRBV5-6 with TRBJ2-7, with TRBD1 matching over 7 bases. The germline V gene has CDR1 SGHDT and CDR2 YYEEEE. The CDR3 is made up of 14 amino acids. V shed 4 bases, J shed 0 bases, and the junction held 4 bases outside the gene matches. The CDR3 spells CASSLGTASYEQYF. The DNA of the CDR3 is TGTGCCAGCAGCCTAGGGACAGCCTCCTACGAGCAGTACTTC.

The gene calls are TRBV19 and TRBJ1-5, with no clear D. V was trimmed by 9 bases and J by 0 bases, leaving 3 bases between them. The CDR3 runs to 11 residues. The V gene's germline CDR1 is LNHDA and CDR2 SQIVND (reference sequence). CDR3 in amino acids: CASGSNQPQHF. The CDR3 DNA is TGTGCCAGCGGTAGCAATCAGCCCCAGCATTTT.

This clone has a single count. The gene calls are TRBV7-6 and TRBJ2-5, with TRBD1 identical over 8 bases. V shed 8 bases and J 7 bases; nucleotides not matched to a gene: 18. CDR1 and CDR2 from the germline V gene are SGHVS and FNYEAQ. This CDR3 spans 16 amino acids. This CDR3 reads CASRLQGALEQGTQYF. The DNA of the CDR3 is TGTGCCAGCCGACTCCAGGGGGCCCTTGAACAGGGGACCCAGTACTTC.

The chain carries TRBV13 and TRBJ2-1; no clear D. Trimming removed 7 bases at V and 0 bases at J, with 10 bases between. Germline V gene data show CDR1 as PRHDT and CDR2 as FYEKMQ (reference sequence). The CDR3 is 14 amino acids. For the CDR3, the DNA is TGTGCCAGCAATGAGGCGAGCTCCTACAATGAGCAGTTCTTC. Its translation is CASNEASSYNEQFF.

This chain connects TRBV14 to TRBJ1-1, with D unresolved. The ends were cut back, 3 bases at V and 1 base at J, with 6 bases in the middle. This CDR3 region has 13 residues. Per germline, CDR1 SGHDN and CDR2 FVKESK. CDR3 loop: CASSHFRNTEAFF. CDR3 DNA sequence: TGTGCCAGCAGCCATTTCCGGAACACTGAAGCTTTCTTT.

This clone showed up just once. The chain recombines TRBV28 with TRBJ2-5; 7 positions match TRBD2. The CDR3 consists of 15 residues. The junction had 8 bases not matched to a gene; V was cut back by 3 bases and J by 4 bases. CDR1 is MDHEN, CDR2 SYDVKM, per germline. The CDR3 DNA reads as TGTGCCAGCAGTTTCCCCAGGGACTACAGAGAGACCCAGTACTTC. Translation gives CASSFPRDYRETQYF.

Written as DNA, the CDR3 is TGTGCCAGCTCGCGGACAGGGGAGAACACTGAAGCTTTCTTT. Amino acids: CASSRTGENTEAFF. This chain connects TRBV18 to TRBJ1-1, with TRBD1 matching 9 bases. With 6 bases clipped from V and 1 base from J, the junction kept 3 bases outside the gene matches. CDR3 length: 14 amino acids. Germline lookup yields CDR1 KGHSH and CDR2 LQKENI.

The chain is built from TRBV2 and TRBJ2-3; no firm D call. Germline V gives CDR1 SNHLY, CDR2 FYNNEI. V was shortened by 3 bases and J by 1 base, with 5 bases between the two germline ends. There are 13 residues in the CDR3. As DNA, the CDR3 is TGTGCCAGCAGTGACCGGGGCACAGATACGCAGTATTTT. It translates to CASSDRGTDTQYF.

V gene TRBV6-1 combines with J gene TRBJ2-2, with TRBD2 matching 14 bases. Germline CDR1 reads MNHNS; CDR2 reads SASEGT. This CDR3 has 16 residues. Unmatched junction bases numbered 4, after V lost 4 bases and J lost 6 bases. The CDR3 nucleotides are TGTGCCAGCAGTGGACTAGCGGGAGGGCAGGCCGGGGAGCTGTTTTTT. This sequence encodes CASSGLAGGQAGELFF.

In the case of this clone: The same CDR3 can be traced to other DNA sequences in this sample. CDR3 protein: CASSLGTGQETQYF. In DNA, the CDR3 is TGTGCCAGCAGCTTAGGCACAGGTCAAGAGACCCAGTACTTC. The V gene is TRBV7-6, the J gene TRBJ2-5, with a weak D call TRBD1 (5 bases). The CDR3 is made up of 14 amino acids. CDR1 is SGHVS and CDR2 is FNYEAQ in the germline V gene. V was trimmed by 1 base and J by 2 bases, leaving 8 bases between them.

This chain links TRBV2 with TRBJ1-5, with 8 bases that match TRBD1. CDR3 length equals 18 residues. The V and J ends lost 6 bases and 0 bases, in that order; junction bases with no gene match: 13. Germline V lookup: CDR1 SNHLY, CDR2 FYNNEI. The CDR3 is CASRKDRARLDSNQPQHF. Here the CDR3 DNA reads TGTGCCAGCAGGAAGGACAGGGCTCGGCTGGATAGCAATCAGCCCCAGCATTTT. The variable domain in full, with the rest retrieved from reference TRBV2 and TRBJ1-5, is EPEVTQTPSHQVTQMGQEVILRCVPISNHLYFYWYRQILGQKVEFLVSFYNNEISEKSEIFDDQFSVERPDGSNFTLKIRSTKLEDSAMYFCASRKDRARLDSNQPQHFGDGTRLSIL.

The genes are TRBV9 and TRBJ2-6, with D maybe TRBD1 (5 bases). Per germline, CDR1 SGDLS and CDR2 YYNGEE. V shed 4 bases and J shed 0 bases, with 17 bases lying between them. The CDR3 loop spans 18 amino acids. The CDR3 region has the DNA TGTGCCAGCAGCTTCGGTTTGGACATGATCTCTGGGGCCAACGTCCTGACTTTC. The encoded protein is CASSFGLDMISGANVLTF. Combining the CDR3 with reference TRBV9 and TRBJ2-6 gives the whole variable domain DSGVTQTPKHLITATGQRVTLRCSPRSGDLSVYWYQQSLDQGLQFLIQYYNGEERAKGNILERFSAQQFPDLHSELNLSSLELGDSALYFCASSFGLDMISGANVLTFGAGSRLTVL.